A single sample gave rise to the 24 T cell receptor beta chains below, sequenced in a study of beta chain features in type 1 diabetes. Isolated RNA was reverse transcribed in full, so expressed TCRB transcripts were sequenced. Clones were read by immunoSEQ multiplex PCR, and TCRdb kept only the in-frame ones, dropping some. The data contain 150,000 to 200,000 clones, approximately 9.1% of them singletons. Sequencing was carried out using central memory CD4+ T cells from blood. These receptors were taken from a young woman in good health.

This clone was seen a few times. Written as DNA, the CDR3 is TGTGCCAGCAGCCGACAGGGGCGAAATCAGCCCCAGCATTTT. Translated, it gives CASSRQGRNQPQHF. This chain links TRBV6-6 with TRBJ1-5, with 8 bases fitting TRBD1. The CDR3 spans 14 residues. V trimming: 6 bases; J trimming: 4 bases; junction bases outside the gene matches: 5. Germline V gives CDR1 MNHNY, CDR2 SVGAGI (reference sequence).

Only a few counts were recorded for this clone. V gene TRBV18 combines with J gene TRBJ1-5; 8 bases fit TRBD1. Losses at the gene ends were 1 base for V and 5 bases for J; bases not matched to a gene: 4. Germline lookup yields CDR1 KGHSH and CDR2 LQKENI. CDR3 length: 15 residues. The CDR3 spells CASSPRLTGDQPQHF. CDR3 bases: TGTGCCAGCTCACCACGGTTGACAGGGGATCAGCCCCAGCATTTT.

The rearrangement links TRBV27 to TRBJ2-3, with 9 bases aligning to TRBD1. Germline lookup yields CDR1 MNHEY and CDR2 SMNVEV (reference sequence). Germline trimming cut 5 bases from V and 5 bases from J; bases unmatched to any gene: 8. The CDR3 extends over 15 amino acids. CDR3 protein: CASSTGTGSRDTQYF. In DNA, the CDR3 is TGTGCCAGCAGTACCGGGACAGGGTCTCGAGATACGCAGTATTTT.

This clone was seen a handful of times. This sequence joins TRBV18 and TRBJ2-7; TRBD2 aligns across 7 bases. J gave up 5 bases and V 4 bases, and 5 bases lay outside the gene matches. This CDR3 comprises 13 residues. Per germline, CDR1 KGHSH and CDR2 LQKENI. This chain's CDR3 is CASSLRGEDEQYF. The CDR3 DNA sequence: TGTGCCAGCTCACTCCGGGGGGAGGACGAGCAGTACTTC.

This chain links TRBV7-9 with TRBJ2-1; TRBD2 matches 8 bases. Looked up from germline, CDR1 is SEHNR and CDR2 is FQNEAQ (reference sequence). V was pared by 5 bases and J by 0 bases, with 3 bases of the junction left unmatched. This CDR3 is 15 amino acids long. CDR3 sequence reads: CASSPRGGSYNEQFF. In DNA, the CDR3 is TGTGCCAGCAGCCCTCGGGGGGGCTCCTACAATGAGCAGTTCTTC.

In its sample, this clone was seen a few times. The chain has TRBV19 and TRBJ2-3; 7 bases map to TRBD1. In germline, CDR1 is LNHDA, CDR2 SQIVND (reference sequence). V lost 1 base to trimming and J lost 6 bases; unmatched junction nucleotides: 4. The CDR3 extends over 14 amino acids. CDR3 DNA sequence: TGTGCCAGTAGTATAGGCGACAGGGCGGATACGCAGTATTTT. This gives the protein CASSIGDRADTQYF. Full variable domain (rest looked up from reference TRBV19 and TRBJ2-3): DGGITQSPKYLFRKEGQNVTLSCEQNLNHDAMYWYRQDPGQGLRLIYYSQIVNDFQKGDIAEGYSVSREKKESFPLTVTSAQKNPTAFYLCASSIGDRADTQYFGPGTRLTVL.

This clone was recorded a few times. J is TRBJ2-1 and V is TRBV18; no clear D. V gave up 1 base and J gave up 8 bases, with 12 bases separating them. Per germline, CDR1 KGHSH and CDR2 LQKENI. CDR3 length: 14 residues. The CDR3 is CASSPQVTTDEQFF. DNA for the CDR3: TGTGCCAGCTCACCACAGGTGACAACCGATGAGCAGTTCTTC.

This clone was picked up a small number of times. The chain combines TRBV2 with TRBJ2-7; possible D gene TRBD1, 6 bases. Trimming pared 3 bases from V and 1 base from J, leaving 10 bases between. Per the germline V gene, CDR1 is SNHLY and CDR2 is FYNNEI. The CDR3 sequence is 14 residues long. In DNA form, the CDR3 reads TGTGCCAGCAGTGACCCCGACAGGTCCTACGAGCAGTACTTC. It yields the protein CASSDPDRSYEQYF.

The chain is built from TRBV30 and TRBJ2-5; possibly TRBD1 for D (5 bases). V shed 2 bases and J shed 5 bases, with 21 bases lying between them. The CDR3 is 16 residues long. Germline V gives CDR1 GTSNPN, CDR2 SVGIG (reference sequence). In nucleotides, the CDR3 is TGTGCCTGGAGTCCACGAATGGGGCGGCTAGGGGAGACCCAGTACTTC. Its protein product is CAWSPRMGRLGETQYF.

This clone has more than one count but fewer than ten. The chain employs TRBV2 and TRBJ2-3; maybe TRBD2 (6 bases). With 6 bases removed from V and 3 bases from J, the gap between germline ends came to 10 bases. The CDR3 has 13 residues. Looked up from germline, CDR1 is SNHLY and CDR2 is FYNNEI. For the CDR3, the DNA is TGTGCCAGCAGAAGCGGGTTTACAGATACGCAGTATTTT. This codes for CASRSGFTDTQYF.

This clone appeared many times. This chain joins TRBV5-4 and TRBJ2-1, with 10 bases fitting TRBD2. The CDR3 is made up of 14 amino acids. V gave up 3 bases and J gave up 6 bases; unmatched junction bases: 3. Germline lookup yields CDR1 SGHNT and CDR2 YYREEE (reference sequence). The CDR3 spells CASSSGTSVNEQFF. DNA of the CDR3: TGTGCCAGCAGCTCCGGGACTAGCGTCAATGAGCAGTTCTTC.

This clone was observed a handful of times. This chain joins TRBV7-9 and TRBJ1-4; D gene uncertain. CDR3 length: 15 residues. V was shortened by 5 bases and J by 8 bases, with 18 bases between the two germline ends. Germline values: CDR1 SEHNR, CDR2 FQNEAQ (reference sequence). DNA of the CDR3: TGTGCCAGCAGCCTAGGATACGGGGAGGGCGAAAAACTGTTTTTT. Residues: CASSLGYGEGEKLFF.

This clone was observed a few times. The V and J genes are TRBV18 and TRBJ1-2; D remains ambiguous. The CDR3 runs to 14 residues. V was trimmed by 0 bases and J by 0 bases, leaving 5 bases between them. Germline CDR1 is KGHSH and CDR2 is LQKENI. CDR3 loop: CASSPPAANYGYTF. The CDR3 nucleotides read TGTGCCAGCTCACCACCTGCAGCTAACTATGGCTACACCTTC.

The chain employs TRBV2 and TRBJ2-2, with 9 bases fitting TRBD2. Germline trimming cut 8 bases from V and 4 bases from J; bases unmatched to any gene: 5. Germline lookup yields CDR1 SNHLY and CDR2 FYNNEI. There are 14 residues in the CDR3. The CDR3 sequence is CASVGTSSTGELFF. CDR3 nucleotide sequence: TGTGCCAGCGTAGGGACTAGCAGCACCGGGGAGCTGTTTTTT.

The J gene is TRBJ1-6, the V gene TRBV2; unclear D gene. Germline V gives CDR1 SNHLY, CDR2 FYNNEI. Trimming took 3 bases from V and 8 from J, leaving 8 bases between them. The CDR3 runs 13 residues. CDR3 nucleotides: TGTGCCAGCAGTGATCGGTACGATTCACCCCTCCACTTT. This encodes CASSDRYDSPLHF. Combining the CDR3 with reference TRBV2 and TRBJ1-6 gives the whole variable domain EPEVTQTPSHQVTQMGQEVILRCVPISNHLYFYWYRQILGQKVEFLVSFYNNEISEKSEIFDDQFSVERPDGSNFTLKIRSTKLEDSAMYFCASSDRYDSPLHFGNGTRLTVT.

The rearrangement joins TRBV27 to TRBJ2-5, with TRBD2 matching 10 bases. Germline loops: CDR1 MNHEY, CDR2 SMNVEV (reference sequence). J was trimmed by 11 bases and V by 10 bases; bases with no gene match: 16. This CDR3 has 14 amino acids. In DNA form, the CDR3 reads TGTGCCACCAAGCGGCTAGCGGGAGTCGAGGAGCAGTACTTC. Its translation is CATKRLAGVEEQYF.

The rearrangement joins TRBV7-2 to TRBJ2-3, with 12 positions matching TRBD2. Germline V CDR1 and CDR2: SGHTA, FQGNSA. The junction had 7 bases not matched to a gene; V was cut back by 4 bases and J by 2 bases. The CDR3 is 17 residues long. The DNA of the CDR3 is TGTGCCAGCAGCTCGCGTACTAGCGGGGGGTTCACAGATACGCAGTATTTT. It specifies CASSSRTSGGFTDTQYF.

The table lists this clone with many counts. The gene calls are TRBV2 and TRBJ2-5; 10 bases are shared with TRBD1. The ends lost 6 bases at V and 5 bases at J; junction bases unmatched: 0. Germline CDR1 reads SNHLY; CDR2 reads FYNNEI. There are 12 residues in the CDR3. This CDR3 is CASRGQGETQYF. DNA of the CDR3: TGTGCCAGCAGGGGACAGGGGGAGACCCAGTACTTC. Variable domain in full (rest from reference TRBV2 and TRBJ2-5): EPEVTQTPSHQVTQMGQEVILRCVPISNHLYFYWYRQILGQKVEFLVSFYNNEISEKSEIFDDQFSVERPDGSNFTLKIRSTKLEDSAMYFCASRGQGETQYFGPGTRLLVL.

This clone has more than one count but fewer than ten. The chain combines TRBV7-2 with TRBJ2-5; no reliable D call. V was clipped by 3 bases and J by 4 bases, with 3 bases between them. The CDR3 is made up of 11 amino acids. CDR1 is SGHTA, CDR2 FQGNSA, per germline. DNA of the CDR3: TGTGCCAGCAGCTTGGCAGAGACCCAGTACTTC. This encodes CASSLAETQYF.

A few counts support this clone. V usage is TRBV2 and J usage is TRBJ1-1; D is unclear. Trimming removed 4 bases from V and 6 bases from J, with 9 bases in between. The CDR3 is 12 amino acids. Germline CDR1 and CDR2: SNHLY and FYNNEI. In DNA form, the CDR3 reads TGTGCCAGCAGTGGAATGGGAGCTGAAGCTTTCTTT. Protein product: CASSGMGAEAFF.

This chain links TRBV5-1 with TRBJ1-1; TRBD1 is a possible D gene (5 bases). The germline V and J ends were trimmed by 0 bases and 2 bases, with 8 bases remaining between them. Germline V gene data show CDR1 as SGHRS and CDR2 as YFSETQ. The CDR3 extends over 14 amino acids. The CDR3 sequence: CASSLGQTNTEAFF. The CDR3 DNA sequence: TGCGCCAGCAGCTTGGGACAGACTAACACTGAAGCTTTCTTT.

The CDR3, as DNA: TGCGCCAGCAGTGAAGACTTGGGGCAAGAGTATTTT. It yields the protein CASSEDLGQEYF. This chain connects TRBV10-2 to TRBJ2-3; tentatively, D is TRBD1 (5 bases). Germline CDR1 WSHSY, CDR2 SAAADI. The CDR3 covers 12 residues. V was trimmed by 3 bases and J by 13 bases, leaving 14 bases between them.

The rearrangement links TRBV9 to TRBJ2-1; D unresolved. CDR3 length: 14 residues. The germline gives CDR1 SGDLS, CDR2 YYNGEE. V was clipped by 4 bases and J by 4 bases, with 12 bases between them. As DNA, the CDR3 is TGTGCCAGCAGCCAATCGACAAAATACAATGAGCAGTTCTTC. Encoded protein: CASSQSTKYNEQFF.

This clone was detected only a few times. V and J are TRBV2 and TRBJ1-2; maybe TRBD1 (5 bases). This CDR3 is built from 12 residues. Looked up from germline, CDR1 is SNHLY and CDR2 is FYNNEI. Trimming cost V 2 bases and J 8 bases, with 9 bases left between them. This CDR3 is CASSERGRGYTF. The CDR3 region has the DNA TGTGCCAGCAGTGAAAGGGGCCGGGGCTACACCTTC.